This T cell receptor (beta chain) was retrieved from a study of T cells after yellow fever vaccination. This clonotype appeared a few times. No antigen is known for it. The junction shows a germline mismatch at one end, possibly a read error. Universal primer sites and UMIs were introduced during 5'RACE template-switching synthesis of TCR cDNA. TCRdb analysed the 5' RACE reads with MiXCR anew, one entry per CDR3 protein. This sample yields about 630,000 distinct CDR3 sequences, of which 10% to 15% are seen a single time; just under 15% belongs to the top ten. Study-level findings and limits: Clones from primary vaccination mostly reappeared after the booster (about 97% CD4, 88% CD8). Within FACS-sorted repertoires, abundant clonotypes contaminating from the bulk population could be present.

Germline values: CDR1 SSHAT, CDR2 FNYEAQ (reference sequence). The CDR3 loop spans 15 amino acids. The sample here was PBMCs, taken on the day of the yellow fever booster vaccination. The chain combines TRBV7-7 with TRBJ2-1, with 10 positions matching TRBD2. The receptor's source is a man under 40 who received the YFV17D yellow fever vaccine. CDR3 DNA: TGTGCTAGCAGCTTGCTTAGCGGGAGGATGGGGGAGCAGTTCTTC. It codes for CASSLLSGRMGEQFF.